The 8 T cell receptor beta chains given below trace back to one sample, sequenced in a study of control samples from healthy donors and cancer patients (dated by TCRdb to 2020 to 2021). The method was the immunoSEQ multiplex PCR assay. Held by TCRdb, this immuneACCESS table contains in-frame sequences only and omits some clones. Under half of the omission traces to an unresolved V gene where checked; the cause of the rest is unknown. This sample has approximately 84,000 clones in its table, and around 80% of those were observed once. Roughly 9.8% of the sample lies in the top ten. The sequenced material came from blood. The source of these receptors is a woman aged 60-75 years in good health.

This rearrangement joins TRBV5-1 to TRBJ1-4, with 8 bases that match TRBD1. The CDR3 contains 14 residues. The ends lost 6 bases at V and 3 bases at J; junction bases unmatched: 4. Per germline, CDR1 SGHRS and CDR2 YFSETQ. The CDR3 bases are TGCGCCAGCACTCAGGGGGCACCTAATGAAAAACTGTTTTTT. Its protein product is CASTQGAPNEKLFF. Full variable domain (missing parts from reference TRBV5-1 and TRBJ1-4): KAGVTQTPRYLIKTRGQQVTLSCSPISGHRSVSWYQQTPGQGLQFLFEYFSETQRNKGNFPGRFSGRQFSNSRSEMNVSTLELGDSALYLCASTQGAPNEKLFFGSGTQLSVL.

The V call is TRBV6-1, the J call TRBJ1-3; TRBD1 might be the D (6 bases). The CDR3 is 16 amino acids. Trimming removed 3 bases from V and 3 bases from J, with 15 bases in between. The germline CDR1 and CDR2 sequences are MNHNS and SASEGT. The chain's CDR3 is CASSDQGWGFGNTIYF. CDR3 sequence (DNA): TGTGCCAGCAGTGATCAGGGGTGGGGATTTGGAAACACCATATATTTT.

V and J are TRBV7-9 and TRBJ1-1; TRBD1 might be the D (5 bases). Per the germline V gene, CDR1 is SEHNR and CDR2 is FQNEAQ (reference sequence). V shed 1 base and J shed 6 bases, with 9 bases lying between them. The CDR3 covers 13 residues. CDR3 in DNA: TGTGCCAGCAGCTTAGGGGGGGTAGCTGAAGCTTTCTTT. Amino acid sequence: CASSLGGVAEAFF.

The chain joins TRBV19 to TRBJ1-1; unclear D gene. V was clipped by 5 bases and J by 9 bases, with 34 bases between them. Germline V lookup: CDR1 LNHDA, CDR2 SQIVND (reference sequence). The CDR3 spans 19 residues. CDR3 in DNA: TGTGCCAGTAGTTCCTATATGACGGACGGGTCCGCGGGTCCTTTGAAAGCTTTCTTT. It translates to CASSSYMTDGSAGPLKAFF.

This chain links TRBV21-1 with TRBJ2-2. TRBV21-1 is designated a pseudogene. This CDR3 has 14 residues. The chain's CDR3 is CASSKVENTGELFF. The CDR3, as DNA: TGTGCCAGCAGCAAAGTCGAGAACACCGGGGAGCTGTTTTTT.

The V and J genes are TRBV27 and TRBJ1-3; D remains unclear. Deletions cut 6 bases from V and 6 bases from J, with 18 bases between. Germline assignment: CDR1 MNHEY and CDR2 SMNVEV (reference sequence). This CDR3 comprises 15 residues. The CDR3 spells CASRSADGGLNTIYF. The DNA of the CDR3 is TGTGCCAGCAGATCCGCGGACGGAGGTCTAAACACCATATATTTT.

The genes are TRBV27 and TRBJ2-5; D is possibly TRBD1 (6 bases). From germline, CDR1 is MNHEY and CDR2 SMNVEV (reference sequence). The CDR3 covers 13 residues. Trimming stripped 5 bases from V and 5 bases from J, with 12 bases between. The CDR3 DNA reads as TGTGCCAGCAGTAGGGGGTTGAGTGAGACCCAGTACTTC. Protein: CASSRGLSETQYF.

The gene calls are TRBV4-1 and TRBJ2-5; 7 bases agree with TRBD1. The CDR3 contains 16 residues. Germline CDR1 is MGHRA and CDR2 is YSYEKL. The J segment lost 6 bases and the V segment lost 6 bases, leaving 16 bases of the junction unmatched. CDR3 sequence reads: CASRGATGQSTKTQYF. In DNA, the CDR3 is TGCGCCAGCAGGGGGGCCACGGGACAGTCAACGAAGACCCAGTACTTC.